The following is a T cell receptor beta chain sequence with its context. Only in-frame clones appear in the TCRdb table, and some are missing; sequencing was by immunoSEQ multiplex PCR. Among about 190,000 clones, under 80% were seen once, and the ten largest hold about 14%. Trimming took 6 bases from V and 2 from J; bases not matched to a gene: 9. The CDR3 has 15 amino acids. CDR1 and CDR2 (germline): SGHTA, FQGNSA. The source of the sample is a study of blood T cell repertoires in COVID-19. About the study: There were acute and convalescent COVID-19 samples, and they came from the United States, Italy and Spain.

The rearrangement joins TRBV7-2 to TRBJ2-5; 7 bases fit TRBD2. This TCR came from a man aged 45-60 years who had recovered from COVID-19. Sequencing was carried out using peripheral blood. The CDR3, as DNA: TGTGCCAGCAGTTCCCCTTGGGGAGGGCAAGAGACCCAGTACTTC. Encoded protein: CASSSPWGGQETQYF.